One T cell receptor (beta chain) is described in this entry. This sample is drawn from a study of T cell responses to AZD1222 COVID-19 vaccine. For the study at large: Recipients boosted at about 4 weeks or about 12 weeks are pooled.

Sequenced by immunoSEQ multiplex PCR; TCRdb stores in-frame clones only, minus some. The sample yields about 130,000 clones, roughly 93% seen once. The TCR sequence derives from an adult in good health. This specimen was peripheral blood, taken on day 0 of AZD1222 vaccination.

The chain's CDR3 is CSVGRGQAEAFF. CDR3 DNA sequence: TGCAGCGTTGGGCGAGGGCAGGCTGAAGCTTTCTTT. The J gene is TRBJ1-1, the V gene TRBV29-1, with D uncertain. The V end lost 4 bases, the J end lost 6 bases, and 12 bases lay between the germline ends. Germline V gene data show CDR1 as SQVTM and CDR2 as ANQGSEA. This CDR3 is 12 amino acids long.